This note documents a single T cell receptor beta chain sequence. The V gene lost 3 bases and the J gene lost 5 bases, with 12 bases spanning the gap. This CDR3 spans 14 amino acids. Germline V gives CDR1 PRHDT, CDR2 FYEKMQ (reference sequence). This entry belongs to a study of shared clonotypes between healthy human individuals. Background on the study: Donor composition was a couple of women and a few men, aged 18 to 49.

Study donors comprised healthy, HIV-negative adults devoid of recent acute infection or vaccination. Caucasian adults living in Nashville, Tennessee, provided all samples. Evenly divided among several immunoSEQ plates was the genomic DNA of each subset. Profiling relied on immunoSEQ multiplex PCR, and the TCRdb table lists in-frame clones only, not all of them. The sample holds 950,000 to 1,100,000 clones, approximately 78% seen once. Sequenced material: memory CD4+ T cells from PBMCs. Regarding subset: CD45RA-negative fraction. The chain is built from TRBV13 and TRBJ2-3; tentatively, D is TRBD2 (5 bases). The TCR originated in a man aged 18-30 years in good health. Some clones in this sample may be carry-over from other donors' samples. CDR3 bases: TGTGCCAGCAGCTTGGGAGCCCTGGTAGATACGCAGTATTTT. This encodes CASSLGALVDTQYF.